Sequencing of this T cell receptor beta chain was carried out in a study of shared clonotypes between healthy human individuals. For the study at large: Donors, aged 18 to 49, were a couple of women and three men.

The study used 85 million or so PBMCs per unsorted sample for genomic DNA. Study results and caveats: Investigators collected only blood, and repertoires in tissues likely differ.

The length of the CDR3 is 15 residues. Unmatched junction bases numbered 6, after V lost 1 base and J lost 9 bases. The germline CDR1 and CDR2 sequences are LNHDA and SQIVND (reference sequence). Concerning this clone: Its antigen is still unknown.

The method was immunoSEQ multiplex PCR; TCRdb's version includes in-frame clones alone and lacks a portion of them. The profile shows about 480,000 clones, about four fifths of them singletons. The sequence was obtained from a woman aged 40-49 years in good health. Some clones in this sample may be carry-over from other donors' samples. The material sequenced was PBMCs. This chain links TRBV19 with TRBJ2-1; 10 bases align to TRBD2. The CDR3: CASSIVASGSAEQFF. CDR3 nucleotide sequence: TGTGCCAGTAGTATAGTGGCTAGCGGGAGTGCTGAGCAGTTCTTC.